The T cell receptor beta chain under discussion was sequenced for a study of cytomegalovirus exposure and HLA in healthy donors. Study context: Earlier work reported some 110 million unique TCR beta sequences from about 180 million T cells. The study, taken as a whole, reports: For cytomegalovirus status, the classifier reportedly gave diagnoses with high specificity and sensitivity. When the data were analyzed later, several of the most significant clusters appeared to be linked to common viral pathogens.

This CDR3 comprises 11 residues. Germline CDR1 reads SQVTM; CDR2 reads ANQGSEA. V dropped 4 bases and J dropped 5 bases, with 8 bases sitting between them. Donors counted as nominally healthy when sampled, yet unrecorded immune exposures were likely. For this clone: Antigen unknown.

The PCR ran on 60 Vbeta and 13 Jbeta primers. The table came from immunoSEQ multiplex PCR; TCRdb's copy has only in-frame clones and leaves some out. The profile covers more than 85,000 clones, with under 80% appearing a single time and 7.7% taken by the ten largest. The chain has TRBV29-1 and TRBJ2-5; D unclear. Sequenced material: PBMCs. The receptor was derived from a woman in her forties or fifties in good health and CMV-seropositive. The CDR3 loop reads CSVASEETQYF. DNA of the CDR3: TGCAGCGTTGCATCGGAGGAGACCCAGTACTTC. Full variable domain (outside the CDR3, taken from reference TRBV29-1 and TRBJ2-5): SAVISQKPSRDICQRGTSLTIQCQVDSQVTMMFWYRQQPGQSLTLIATANQGSEATYESGFVIDKFPISRPNLTFSTLTVSNMSPEDSSIYLCSVASEETQYFGPGTRLLVL.